Shown below are 5 T cell receptor beta chains from a single sample sequenced in a study of T cell repertoires in cytomegalovirus infection. TCRdb used MiXCR to reprocess the reads, holding one entry per CDR3 protein. The data hold 290,000 or so distinct CDR3 sequences, with about 26% observed a single time. The material sequenced was PBMCs. These TCRs come from a human donor in good health (CMV status not recorded). Some clones in this sample may be carry-over from other donors' samples.

The V and J genes are TRBV20-1 and TRBJ2-7; tentatively, D is TRBD1 (5 bases). The CDR3 has 14 amino acids. Germline V gene lookup returns CDR1 DFQATT and CDR2 SNEGSKA (reference sequence). The V end was cut by 4 bases, the J end by 5 bases, with 18 bases between. In nucleotides, the CDR3 is TGCAGTGCTACCAGAGACAGCCGAACCCACGAGCAGTACTTC. It codes for CSATRDSRTHEQYF.

This chain uses TRBV28 with TRBJ2-7, with TRBD2 as a possible D gene (5 bases). The V gene's germline CDR1 is MDHEN and CDR2 SYDVKM. CDR3 length: 11 amino acids. V gave up 7 bases and J gave up 6 bases, with 10 bases separating them. CDR3 DNA sequence: TGTGCCAGCACCGGGATGTTCGAGCAGTACTTC. It codes for CASTGMFEQYF.

The chain employs TRBV7-9 and TRBJ2-1, with 8 bases lining up with TRBD2. The CDR3 contains 16 residues. J gave up 2 bases and V 5 bases, and 8 bases lay outside the gene matches. Germline V gene sequence: CDR1 SEHNR, CDR2 FQNEAQ (reference sequence). The CDR3 loop reads CASSVMLLAAYNEQFF. CDR3 bases: TGTGCCAGCAGCGTAATGTTACTAGCGGCCTACAATGAGCAGTTCTTC.

This clonotype showed up just a few times. The gene calls are TRBV29-1 and TRBJ2-1; 12 nucleotides line up with TRBD2. CDR1 is SQVTM, CDR2 ANQGSEA, per germline. This CDR3 comprises 16 residues. Trimming cost V 4 bases and J 3 bases; bases outside gene matches: 7. As DNA, the CDR3 is TGCAGCGTTGCGCCGGGGACTAGCGGGTACTACAATGAGCAGTTCTTC. Translating it yields CSVAPGTSGYYNEQFF.

The rearrangement uses TRBV20-1 and TRBJ1-5; 7 bases line up with TRBD1. The CDR3 length is 13 residues. Trimming removed 5 bases from V and 3 bases from J; junction bases left unmatched: 4. In germline, CDR1 is DFQATT, CDR2 SNEGSKA (reference sequence). CDR3 region: CSAQDRVNQPQHF. The CDR3 coding sequence is TGCAGTGCTCAAGACAGGGTCAATCAGCCCCAGCATTTT.